The T cell receptor (beta chain) described here comes from a study of control samples from healthy donors and cancer patients. Generated by immunoSEQ multiplex PCR, the TCRdb table keeps only in-frame clones and is missing some. The data show roughly 200,000 clones, about 90% seen once. The germline V gene encodes CDR1 SGHTA and CDR2 FQGNSA. This CDR3 has 16 residues. Between the trimmed V and J ends, which lost 4 bases and 2 bases, there was a span of 15 bases. The sequence was collected from a man between 25 and 39 years old in good health. V is TRBV7-2 and J is TRBJ1-3; D perhaps matches TRBD1 (5 bases). The sample comprised blood. The CDR3 spells CASSYPMGLAGNTIYF. The CDR3 region has the DNA TGTGCCAGCAGCTACCCGATGGGACTCGCTGGAAACACCATATATTTT.